This T cell receptor (beta chain) was recorded in a study of blood T cell repertoires in COVID-19. Study context: Donors in the United States, Italy and Spain gave samples during acute or convalescent COVID-19. PBMCs, B-cell-depleted T cells, or T cells were the source of the cDNA or gDNA that made up the material.

The V and J ends lost 5 bases and 2 bases, in that order; junction bases with no gene match: 10. Germline V lookup: CDR1 SEHNR, CDR2 FQNEAQ (reference sequence). The CDR3 runs 17 residues. Per the study methods: How many nucleated cells were present was estimated from reference gene primer amplification. The protocol was immunoSEQ multiplex PCR, while the TCRdb copy is restricted to in-frame clones and leaves out a portion. Clonal size and the V and J genes are those of that table, whereas D and trimming came from the DNA. The sample records roughly 260,000 clones, more than 70% being singletons. The sample was peripheral blood. V gene TRBV7-9 combines with J gene TRBJ2-1; the match to TRBD1 covers 9 bases. The clonotype comes from a woman between 50 and 59 years old with acute or convalescent COVID-19. CDR3 sequence: CASSDRGGQGPYNEQFF. In nucleotides, the CDR3 is TGTGCCAGCAGCGACCGAGGAGGACAGGGGCCCTACAATGAGCAGTTCTTC. The full variable domain, completed using reference TRBV7-9 and TRBJ2-1, is DTGVSQNPRHKITKRGQNVTFRCDPISEHNRLYWYRQTLGQGPEFLTYFQNEAQLEKSRLLSDRFSAERPKGSFSTLEIQRTEQGDSAMYLCASSDRGGQGPYNEQFFGPGTRLTVL.